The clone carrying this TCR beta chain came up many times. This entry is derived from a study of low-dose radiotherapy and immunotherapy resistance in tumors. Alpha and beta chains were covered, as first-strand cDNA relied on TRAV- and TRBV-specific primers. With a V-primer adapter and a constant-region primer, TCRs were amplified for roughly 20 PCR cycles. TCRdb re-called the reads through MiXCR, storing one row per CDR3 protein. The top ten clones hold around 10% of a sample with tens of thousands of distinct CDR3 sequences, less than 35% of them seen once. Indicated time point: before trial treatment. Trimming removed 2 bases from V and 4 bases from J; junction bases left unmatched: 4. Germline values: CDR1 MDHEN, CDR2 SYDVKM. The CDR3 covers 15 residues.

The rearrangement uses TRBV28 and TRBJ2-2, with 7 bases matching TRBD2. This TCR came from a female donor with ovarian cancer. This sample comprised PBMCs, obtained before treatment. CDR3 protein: CASSLRRGSTGELFF. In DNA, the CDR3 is TGTGCCAGCAGTTTAAGGCGGGGGAGCACCGGGGAGCTGTTTTTT.